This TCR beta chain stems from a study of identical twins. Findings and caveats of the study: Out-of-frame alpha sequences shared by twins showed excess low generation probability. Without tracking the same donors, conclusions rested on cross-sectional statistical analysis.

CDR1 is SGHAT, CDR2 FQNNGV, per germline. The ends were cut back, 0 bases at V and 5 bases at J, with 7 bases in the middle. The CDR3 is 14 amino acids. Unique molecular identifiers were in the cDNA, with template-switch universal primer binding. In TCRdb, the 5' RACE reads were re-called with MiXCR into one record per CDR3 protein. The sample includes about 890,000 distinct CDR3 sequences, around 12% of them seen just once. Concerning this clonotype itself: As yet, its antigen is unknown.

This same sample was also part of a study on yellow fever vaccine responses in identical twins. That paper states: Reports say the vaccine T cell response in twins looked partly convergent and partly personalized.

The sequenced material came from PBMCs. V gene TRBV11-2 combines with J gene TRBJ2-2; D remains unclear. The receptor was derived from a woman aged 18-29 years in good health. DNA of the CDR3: TGTGCCAGCAGCTTAGATCTCTTGACCGGGGAGCTGTTTTTT. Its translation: CASSLDLLTGELFF.